One sample yielded the 30 T cell receptor beta chains listed below, sequenced in a study of OX40 agonist ivuxolimab in advanced cancers. Assay: immunoSEQ multiplex PCR; the TCRdb copy retains only in-frame clones and omits some. The profile shows 65,000 to 95,000 clones, around 82% of them singletons. The sample in question was CD4+ or CD8+ T cells sorted from blood, obtained in a trial of the OX40 agonist ivuxolimab. The receptors stem from an adult with an advanced solid tumor such as melanoma, head and neck, liver or kidney cancer.

This chain joins TRBV10-1 and TRBJ2-3, with TRBD2 matching over 7 bases. Per the germline V gene, CDR1 is WNHNN and CDR2 is SYGVQD (reference sequence). After removal of 9 bases from V and 14 bases from J, the junction contained 17 bases not matched to a gene. The CDR3 loop spans 13 amino acids. CDR3 sequence: CARRRAWGGRVYF. DNA of the CDR3: TGCGCCAGAAGGAGGGCCTGGGGCGGGAGAGTGTATTTT.

The chain has TRBV4-3 and TRBJ2-5; no definite D call. Germline CDR1 LGHNA, CDR2 YSLEER. The CDR3 length is 14 residues. V was trimmed by 1 base and J by 5 bases, leaving 11 bases between them. CDR3 sequence (DNA): TGCGCCAGCAGCCAAGTCCCGGACGAGGAGACCCAGTACTTC. It encodes CASSQVPDEETQYF.

The chain joins TRBV15 to TRBJ2-5, with TRBD2 matching over 8 bases. The CDR3 extends over 16 amino acids. After removal of 2 bases from V and 5 bases from J, the junction contained 10 bases not matched to a gene. The germline V gene has CDR1 LNHNV and CDR2 YYDKDF (reference sequence). As DNA, the CDR3 is TGTGCCACCAGCAGATCCCTCGCGGGAGGAGGTGAGACCCAGTACTTC. Encoded protein: CATSRSLAGGGETQYF.

This chain links TRBV2 with TRBJ2-3; 9 nucleotides line up with TRBD2. J gave up 0 bases and V 3 bases, and 4 bases lay outside the gene matches. CDR1 SNHLY and CDR2 FYNNEI come from the germline V gene. This CDR3 is 16 amino acids long. CDR3 bases: TGTGCCAGCAGTGATAACGGACTAGCGAGCACAGATACGCAGTATTTT. Protein sequence: CASSDNGLASTDTQYF.

The rearrangement joins TRBV27 to TRBJ2-7; the match to TRBD2 covers 10 bases. From germline, CDR1 is MNHEY and CDR2 SMNVEV (reference sequence). The CDR3 runs to 15 residues. V was pared by 0 bases and J by 2 bases, with 1 base of the junction left unmatched. The CDR3 protein is CASSLSSGRTYEQYF. CDR3 DNA sequence: TGTGCCAGCAGTTTATCTAGCGGGAGGACCTACGAGCAGTACTTC.

The chain joins TRBV25-1 to TRBJ2-1; 8 nucleotides agree with TRBD1. The germline gives CDR1 MGHDK, CDR2 SYGVNS. With V trimmed by 1 base and J by 9 bases, 11 bases remained unmatched. This CDR3 contains 16 residues. CDR3 amino acids: CASSEFKGQGASEQFF. As DNA, the CDR3 is TGTGCCAGCAGTGAATTTAAAGGACAGGGAGCCAGTGAGCAGTTCTTC.

The chain joins TRBV28 to TRBJ1-5; D may be TRBD1 (6 bases). V was clipped by 4 bases and J by 7 bases, with 14 bases between them. Germline V lookup: CDR1 MDHEN, CDR2 SYDVKM. This CDR3 comprises 14 residues. The CDR3 sequence is CASSSFQGWQPQHF. The CDR3 nucleotides are TGTGCCAGCAGTTCCTTTCAGGGGTGGCAGCCCCAGCATTTT. Based on the CDR3 plus reference TRBV28 and TRBJ1-5, the full variable domain is DVKVTQSSRYLVKRTGEKVFLECVQDMDHENMFWYRQDPGLGLRLIYFSYDVKMKEKGDIPEGYSVSREKKERFSLILESASTNQTSMYLCASSSFQGWQPQHFGDGTRLSIL.

The chain uses TRBV27 and TRBJ2-7; D perhaps matches TRBD2 (5 bases). Germline loops: CDR1 MNHEY, CDR2 SMNVEV (reference sequence). V was cut by 9 bases and J by 4 bases, with 16 bases left in between. The CDR3 covers 13 residues. The CDR3 spells CASSLEGAYEQYF. CDR3 coding DNA: TGTGCCAGTAGCCTAGAGGGAGCATACGAGCAGTACTTC.

The rearrangement uses TRBV13 and TRBJ2-1, with TRBD2 identical over 7 bases. J was trimmed by 9 bases and V by 5 bases; bases with no gene match: 7. From germline, CDR1 is PRHDT and CDR2 FYEKMQ (reference sequence). This CDR3 is 13 amino acids long. As DNA, the CDR3 is TGTGCCAGCAGCCGCCGACTAGCCGGTGAGCAGTTCTTC. Residues: CASSRRLAGEQFF. Drawing the rest from reference TRBV13 and TRBJ2-1, the complete variable domain is AAGVIQSPRHLIKEKRETATLKCYPIPRHDTVYWYQQGPGQDPQFLISFYEKMQSDKGSIPDRFSAQQFSDYHSELNMSSLELGDSALYFCASSRRLAGEQFFGPGTRLTVL.

The chain has TRBV28 and TRBJ2-2; a possible D gene is TRBD2 (7 bases). Germline V gene data show CDR1 as MDHEN and CDR2 as SYDVKM. The CDR3 length is 17 residues. V dropped 6 bases and J dropped 2 bases, with 19 bases sitting between them. The CDR3 loop is CASSLGGGASNTGELFF. The CDR3 DNA reads TGTGCCAGCAGCCTCGGAGGGGGGGCGAGTAACACCGGGGAGCTGTTTTTT.

The chain joins TRBV4-3 to TRBJ1-4; possibly TRBD1 for D (6 bases). The CDR3 covers 16 residues. The V end lost 4 bases, the J end lost 7 bases, and 19 bases lay between the germline ends. Germline V gene lookup returns CDR1 LGHNA and CDR2 YSLEER. The CDR3 nucleotides are TGCGCCAGCAGCCTGGGGCGGGGGGCTTTCGGTGAAAAACTGTTTTTT. This gives the protein CASSLGRGAFGEKLFF.

The chain recombines TRBV28 with TRBJ2-7, with TRBD2 matching over 12 bases. The CDR3 spans 18 residues. The germline V gene has CDR1 MDHEN and CDR2 SYDVKM. The V and J ends lost 2 bases and 5 bases, in that order; junction bases with no gene match: 13. In DNA, the CDR3 is TGTGCCAGCAGTTTACCCACTCTAGCGGGAGGGCTGGAGAACGAGCAGTACTTC. It is translated as CASSLPTLAGGLENEQYF.

V usage is TRBV5-4 and J usage is TRBJ2-1; D ambiguous. With 2 bases removed from V and 8 bases from J, the gap between germline ends came to 8 bases. The CDR3 totals 12 residues. Looked up from germline, CDR1 is SGHNT and CDR2 is YYREEE (reference sequence). CDR3 sequence: CASSLNSDEQFF. The CDR3 region has the DNA TGTGCCAGCAGCTTAAACAGTGATGAGCAGTTCTTC.

This chain uses TRBV7-2 with TRBJ1-4; no definite D call. Germline V gives CDR1 SGHTA, CDR2 FQGNSA. This CDR3 spans 16 amino acids. Trimming removed 1 base at V and 7 bases at J, with 16 bases between. The CDR3 protein is CASSLEGHVWGEKLFF. The CDR3 DNA is TGTGCCAGCAGCTTAGAGGGCCACGTCTGGGGTGAAAAACTGTTTTTT.

This rearrangement joins TRBV28 to TRBJ2-7; 8 positions match TRBD1. J gave up 6 bases and V 4 bases, and 14 bases lay outside the gene matches. The CDR3 totals 16 residues. Germline loops: CDR1 MDHEN, CDR2 SYDVKM. In DNA form, the CDR3 reads TGTGCCAGCAGTTACTCAGGGGGCAGTATGATTAGCGAGCAGTACTTC. Protein product: CASSYSGGSMISEQYF. The whole variable domain, remainder taken from reference TRBV28 and TRBJ2-7, is DVKVTQSSRYLVKRTGEKVFLECVQDMDHENMFWYRQDPGLGLRLIYFSYDVKMKEKGDIPEGYSVSREKKERFSLILESASTNQTSMYLCASSYSGGSMISEQYFGPGTRLTVT.

This clone occurred once. For the CDR3, the DNA is TGTGCCAGCAGCCCCCGGTGGGTTGGGAGTTACAATGAGCAGTTCTTC. This codes for CASSPRWVGSYNEQFF. The chain employs TRBV14 and TRBJ2-1; maybe TRBD2 (5 bases). Looked up from germline, CDR1 is SGHDN and CDR2 is FVKESK. With 4 bases removed from V and 4 bases from J, the gap between germline ends came to 17 bases. The CDR3 runs 16 residues.

This rearrangement joins TRBV25-1 to TRBJ2-7; D might be TRBD2 (5 bases). The CDR3 spans 14 residues. Germline loops: CDR1 MGHDK, CDR2 SYGVNS. V gave up 8 bases and J gave up 4 bases, with 18 bases separating them. CDR3 residues: CASSPRQDSYEQYF. The DNA of the CDR3 is TGTGCCAGCTCCCCCCGGCAGGACTCGTACGAGCAGTACTTC.

This clone was counted only a few times. The CDR3 DNA sequence: TGTGCCTGGAGCTTCGGCTTTCGGAACACTGAAGCTTTCTTT. Translation: CAWSFGFRNTEAFF. The chain recombines TRBV30 with TRBJ1-1; D gene unclear. V was clipped by 3 bases and J by 1 base, with 12 bases between them. Germline assignment: CDR1 GTSNPN and CDR2 SVGIG (reference sequence). The CDR3 spans 14 residues.

This chain connects TRBV2 to TRBJ2-3; D ambiguous. The CDR3 is 16 amino acids. Deletions cut 4 bases from V and 0 bases from J, with 14 bases between. Germline CDR1 reads SNHLY; CDR2 reads FYNNEI. The CDR3 DNA reads as TGTGCCAGCAGTGCGAGTCAAGAAGTAAGCACAGATACGCAGTATTTT. This translates into CASSASQEVSTDTQYF. Drawing the rest from reference TRBV2 and TRBJ2-3, the complete variable domain is EPEVTQTPSHQVTQMGQEVILRCVPISNHLYFYWYRQILGQKVEFLVSFYNNEISEKSEIFDDQFSVERPDGSNFTLKIRSTKLEDSAMYFCASSASQEVSTDTQYFGPGTRLTVL.

The genes are TRBV6-1 and TRBJ2-1; D gene uncertain. This CDR3 comprises 13 residues. The V and J ends lost 4 bases and 5 bases respectively, with 9 bases between them. The germline CDR1 and CDR2 sequences are MNHNS and SASEGT. The CDR3 DNA reads as TGTGCCAGCAGTGTTTGGGGAAACAATGAGCAGTTCTTC. Its translation: CASSVWGNNEQFF.

The chain recombines TRBV7-9 with TRBJ2-5; D is possibly TRBD2 (6 bases). The DNA end is a closer match to TRBJ2-7, so the J assignment may be wrong. Germline V gene data show CDR1 as SEHNR and CDR2 as FQNEAQ (reference sequence). The CDR3 length is 14 residues. CDR3 in DNA: TGTGCCACAAAAAGGGACTCCAACTCCTACGAGCAGTACTTC. Translated, it gives CATKRDSNSYEQYF.

The V gene is TRBV28, the J gene TRBJ2-4; D not resolved. The CDR3 has 16 residues. V was cut by 6 bases and J by 1 base, with 16 bases left in between. CDR1 and CDR2 from the germline V gene are MDHEN and SYDVKM. DNA of the CDR3: TGTGCCAGCAGGGAGACCGGTAATGCGGCCAAAAACATTCAGTACTTC. Protein product: CASRETGNAAKNIQYF. The full variable domain, its missing parts supplied by reference TRBV28 and TRBJ2-4, is DVKVTQSSRYLVKRTGEKVFLECVQDMDHENMFWYRQDPGLGLRLIYFSYDVKMKEKGDIPEGYSVSREKKERFSLILESASTNQTSMYLCASRETGNAAKNIQYFGAGTRLSVL.

The chain couples TRBV28 to TRBJ2-2; the D is unclear. V lost 6 bases and J 6 bases, leaving 14 bases between the germline ends. The CDR3 length is 14 residues. Germline values: CDR1 MDHEN, CDR2 SYDVKM. The CDR3 region is CASRRLSRSGELFF. The CDR3 DNA sequence: TGTGCCAGCAGGCGGCTTTCCCGATCCGGGGAGCTGTTTTTT.

A note on this clone: The junction does not match germline at one end; this may be a read error. The chain recombines TRBV7-6 with TRBJ2-7, with 13 bases that match TRBD2. The germline V gene encodes CDR1 SGHVS and CDR2 FNYEAQ. CDR3 size: 13 residues. This chain's CDR3 is CASSLGTSGAPEF. In nucleotides, the CDR3 is TGTGCCAGCAGCTTGGGGACTAGCGGGGCCCCGGAATTC.

The chain employs TRBV11-3 and TRBJ2-3, with TRBD2 matching 7 bases. CDR1 and CDR2 from the germline V gene are SGHNT and YENEEA. V gave up 1 base and J gave up 4 bases; unmatched junction bases: 2. This CDR3 contains 14 residues. This chain's CDR3 is CASSLGAGADTQYF. The CDR3 region has the DNA TGTGCCAGCAGCTTAGGGGCGGGAGCAGATACGCAGTATTTT. Using reference TRBV11-3 and TRBJ2-3 for the parts outside the CDR3, the full variable domain is EAGVVQSPRYKIIEKKQPVAFWCNPISGHNTLYWYLQNLGQGPELLIRYENEEAVDDSQLPKDRFSAERLKGVDSTLKIQPAELGDSAVYLCASSLGAGADTQYFGPGTRLTVL.

This clone was detected once. The chain employs TRBV18 and TRBJ1-1; no firm D call. CDR3 length: 13 residues. Germline values: CDR1 KGHSH, CDR2 LQKENI. Trimming removed 3 bases at V and 4 bases at J, with 9 bases between. In DNA, the CDR3 is TGTGCCAGCTCACCGGTTACGGTCACTGAAGCTTTCTTT. Its protein is CASSPVTVTEAFF. Full variable domain (rest looked up from reference TRBV18 and TRBJ1-1): NAGVMQNPRHLVRRRGQEARLRCSPMKGHSHVYWYRQLPEEGLKFMVYLQKENIIDESGMPKERFSAEFPKEGPSILRIQQVVRGDSAAYFCASSPVTVTEAFFGQGTRLTVV.

This clone was picked up a small number of times. The chain recombines TRBV19 with TRBJ2-2; D may be TRBD2 (5 bases). The CDR3 covers 13 residues. Germline CDR1 LNHDA, CDR2 SQIVND (reference sequence). Deletions cut 7 bases from V and 8 bases from J, with 14 bases between. The CDR3 reads CASNLGLGGELFF. CDR3 nucleotide sequence: TGTGCCAGTAATCTCGGACTTGGGGGGGAGCTGTTTTTT.

The chain combines TRBV10-3 with TRBJ1-1, with 7 positions matching TRBD1. The trim removed 6 bases at V and 4 bases at J, leaving 11 bases unmatched. The V gene's germline CDR1 is ENHRY and CDR2 SYGVKD. The CDR3 contains 15 residues. The CDR3 DNA reads as TGTGCCATCAGCCCGACCGACAGGGTTGGCACTGAAGCTTTCTTT. Translating gives CAISPTDRVGTEAFF.

The chain has TRBV28 and TRBJ2-1, with 8 bases lining up with TRBD1. The CDR3 length is 15 residues. J lost 5 bases, V lost 5 bases, and 8 bases had no gene match. Germline CDR1 reads MDHEN; CDR2 reads SYDVKM. The CDR3 sequence is CASSPDRGGDNEQFF. The CDR3 bases are TGTGCCAGCAGTCCCGACAGGGGAGGAGACAATGAGCAGTTCTTC.

V gene TRBV7-8 combines with J gene TRBJ1-3; the D gene is possibly TRBD1 (5 bases). In germline, CDR1 is SGHVS, CDR2 FQNEAQ. This CDR3 comprises 15 residues. The V end lost 6 bases, the J end lost 2 bases, and 14 bases lay between the germline ends. The CDR3 coding sequence is TGTGCCAGCAGTGCGAGGTGGGGGACTGGAAACACCATATATTTT. Its protein product is CASSARWGTGNTIYF. Looking up the rest from reference TRBV7-8 and TRBJ1-3 gives the full variable domain: GAGVSQSPRYKVAKRGQDVALRCDPISGHVSLFWYQQALGQGPEFLTYFQNEAQLDKSGLPSDRFFAERPEGSVSTLKIQRTQQEDSAVYLCASSARWGTGNTIYFGEGSWLTVV.